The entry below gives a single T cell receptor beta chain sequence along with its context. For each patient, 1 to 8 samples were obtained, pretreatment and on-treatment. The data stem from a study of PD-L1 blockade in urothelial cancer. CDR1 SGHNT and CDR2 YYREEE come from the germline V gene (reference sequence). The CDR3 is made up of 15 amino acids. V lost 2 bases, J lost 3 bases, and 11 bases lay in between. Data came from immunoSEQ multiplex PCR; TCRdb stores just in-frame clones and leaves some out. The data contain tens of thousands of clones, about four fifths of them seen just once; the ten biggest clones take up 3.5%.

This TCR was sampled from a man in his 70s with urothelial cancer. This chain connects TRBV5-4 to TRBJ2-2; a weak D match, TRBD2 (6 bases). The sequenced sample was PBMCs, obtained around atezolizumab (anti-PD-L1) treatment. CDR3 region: CASSFRLGDTGELFF. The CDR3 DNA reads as TGTGCCAGCAGCTTTAGACTAGGGGACACCGGGGAGCTGTTTTTT.